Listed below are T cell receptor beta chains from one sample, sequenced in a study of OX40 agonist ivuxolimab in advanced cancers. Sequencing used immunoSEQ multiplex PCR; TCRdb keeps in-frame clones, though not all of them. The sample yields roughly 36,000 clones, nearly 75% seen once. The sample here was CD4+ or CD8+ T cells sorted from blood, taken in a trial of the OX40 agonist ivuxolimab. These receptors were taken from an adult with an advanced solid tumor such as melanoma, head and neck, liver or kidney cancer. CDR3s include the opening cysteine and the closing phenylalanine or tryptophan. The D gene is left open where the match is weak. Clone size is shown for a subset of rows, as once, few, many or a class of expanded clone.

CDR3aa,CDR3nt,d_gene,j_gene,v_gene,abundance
CASSRDRGEAFF,TGTGCCAGCAGCCGCGACAGGGGTGAAGCTTTCTTT,TRBD1,TRBJ1-1,TRBV11-2,once
CASSDSRSQHF,TGCGCCAGCAGTGATAGTAGGTCCCAGCATTTT,-,TRBJ1-5,TRBV10-2,-
CASSGGSTDTQYF,TGCGCCAGCAGTGGCGGGAGCACAGATACGCAGTATTTT,-,TRBJ2-3,TRBV10-1,once
CASSSTAAPLISPLHF,TGTGCCAGCAGCTCGACAGCGGCTCCCTTAATTTCACCCCTCCACTTT,-,TRBJ1-6,TRBV5-4,-
CASSPGQGEGSPLHF,TGTGCCAGCTCACCTGGACAGGGGGAGGGTTCACCCCTCCACTTT,TRBD1,TRBJ1-6,TRBV18,-
CASSSVTDTQYF,TGTGCCAGCAGTTCAGTCACAGATACGCAGTATTTT,-,TRBJ2-3,TRBV6-5,once
CASSRLAGNTGELFF,TGTGCCAGTAGTCGACTAGCGGGGAACACCGGGGAGCTGTTTTTT,TRBD2,TRBJ2-2,TRBV19,-
CASMELQGSGNTIYF,TGTGCCAGTATGGAGTTACAGGGTTCTGGAAACACCATATATTTT,-,TRBJ1-3,TRBV19,-
CASSLKGFSGNTIYF,TGTGCCAGCAGCTTAAAGGGTTTCTCTGGAAACACCATATATTTT,-,TRBJ1-3,TRBV7-8,-
CASSLTAPGRVSNQPQHF,TGTGCCAGCAGCTTAACGGCCCCGGGACGTGTTAGCAATCAGCCCCAGCATTTT,-,TRBJ1-5,TRBV7-9,-
CASSFGDFSSYEQYF,TGTGCCAGCAGCTTCGGCGATTTTTCTTCCTACGAGCAGTACTTC,-,TRBJ2-7,TRBV5-4,once
CADDRGKGNTEAFF,TGTGCCGACGACAGGGGAAAGGGGAACACTGAAGCTTTCTTT,TRBD1,TRBJ1-1,TRBV2,-
CATSRDYTQGATNEKLFF,TGTGCCACCAGCAGAGATTACACACAGGGCGCAACTAATGAAAAACTGTTTTTT,-,TRBJ1-4,TRBV15,-
CASSLEGQAIPRLFF,TGTGCCAGCAGCTTAGAGGGACAAGCAATCCCTCGCCTGTTTTTT,-,TRBJ1-4,TRBV11-2,-
CASSLGTQTGELFF,TGTGCCAGCAGCTTAGGGACACAAACCGGGGAGCTGTTTTTT,-,TRBJ2-2,TRBV7-6,-
CASSYLSAGHQIYGYTF,TGTGCCAGCAGTTATCTTTCCGCGGGACACCAAATCTATGGCTACACCTTC,-,TRBJ1-2,TRBV2,-